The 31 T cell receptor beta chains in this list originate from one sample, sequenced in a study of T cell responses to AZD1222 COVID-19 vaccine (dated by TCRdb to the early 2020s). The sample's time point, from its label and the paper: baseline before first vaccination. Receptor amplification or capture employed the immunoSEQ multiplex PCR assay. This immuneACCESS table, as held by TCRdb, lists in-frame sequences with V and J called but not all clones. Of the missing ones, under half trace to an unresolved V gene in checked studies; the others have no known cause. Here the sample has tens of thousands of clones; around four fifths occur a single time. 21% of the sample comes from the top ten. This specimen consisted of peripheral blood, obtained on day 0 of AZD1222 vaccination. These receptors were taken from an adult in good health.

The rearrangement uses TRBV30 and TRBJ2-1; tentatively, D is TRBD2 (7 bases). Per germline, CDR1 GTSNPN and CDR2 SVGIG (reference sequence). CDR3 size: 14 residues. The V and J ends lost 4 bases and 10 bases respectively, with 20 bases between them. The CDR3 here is CAWTWAGALGEQFF. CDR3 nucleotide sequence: TGTGCCTGGACCTGGGCGGGGGCCCTTGGAGAGCAGTTCTTC.

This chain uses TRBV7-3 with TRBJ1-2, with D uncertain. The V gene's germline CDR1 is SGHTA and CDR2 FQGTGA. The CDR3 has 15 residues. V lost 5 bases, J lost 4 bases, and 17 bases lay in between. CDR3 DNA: TGTGCCAGCAGCCCAGGAGTTGACGGCTCCTATGGCTACACCTTC. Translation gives CASSPGVDGSYGYTF.

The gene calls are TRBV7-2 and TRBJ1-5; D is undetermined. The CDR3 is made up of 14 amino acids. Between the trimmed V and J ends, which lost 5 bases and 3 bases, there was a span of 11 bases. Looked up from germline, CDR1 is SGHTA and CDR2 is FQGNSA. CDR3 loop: CASSQGQPNQPQHF. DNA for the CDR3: TGTGCCAGCAGCCAAGGGCAGCCCAATCAGCCCCAGCATTTT.

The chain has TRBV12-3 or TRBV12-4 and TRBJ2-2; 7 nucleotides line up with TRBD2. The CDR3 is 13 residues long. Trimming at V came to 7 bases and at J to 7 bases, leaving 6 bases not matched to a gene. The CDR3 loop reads CASNIGGFGELFF. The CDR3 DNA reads TGTGCCAGCAATATCGGGGGGTTCGGGGAGCTGTTTTTT.

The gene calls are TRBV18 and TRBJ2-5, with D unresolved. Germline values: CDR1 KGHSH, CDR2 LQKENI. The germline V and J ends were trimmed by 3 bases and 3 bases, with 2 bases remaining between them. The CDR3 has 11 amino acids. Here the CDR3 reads CASSPEETQYF. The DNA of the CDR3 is TGTGCCAGCTCACCGGAAGAGACCCAGTACTTC.

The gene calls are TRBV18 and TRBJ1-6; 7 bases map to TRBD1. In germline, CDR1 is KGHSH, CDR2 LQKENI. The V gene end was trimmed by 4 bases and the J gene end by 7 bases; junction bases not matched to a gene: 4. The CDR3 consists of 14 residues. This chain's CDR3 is CASSLRDSNSPLHF. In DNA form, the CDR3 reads TGTGCCAGCTCACTCCGGGACAGCAATTCACCCCTCCACTTT.

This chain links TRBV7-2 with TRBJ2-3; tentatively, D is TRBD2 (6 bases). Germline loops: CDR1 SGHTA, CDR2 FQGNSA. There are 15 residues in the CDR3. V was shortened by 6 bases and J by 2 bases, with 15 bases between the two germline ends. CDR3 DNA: TGTGCCAGCAGGGAAGGGACTTACGACACAGATACGCAGTATTTT. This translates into CASREGTYDTDTQYF.

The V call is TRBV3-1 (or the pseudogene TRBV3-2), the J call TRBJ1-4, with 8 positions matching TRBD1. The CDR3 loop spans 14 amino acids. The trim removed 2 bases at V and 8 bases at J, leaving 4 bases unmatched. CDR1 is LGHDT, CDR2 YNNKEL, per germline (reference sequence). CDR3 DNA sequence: TGTGCCAGCAGCCAACAGGGGGCAAGGGAAAAACTGTTTTTT. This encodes CASSQQGAREKLFF.

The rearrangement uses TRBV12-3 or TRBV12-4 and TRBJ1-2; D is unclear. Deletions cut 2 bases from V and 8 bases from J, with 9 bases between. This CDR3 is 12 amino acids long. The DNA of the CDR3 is TGTGCCAGCAGTTTAAGGCAATACGGCTACACCTTC. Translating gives CASSLRQYGYTF.

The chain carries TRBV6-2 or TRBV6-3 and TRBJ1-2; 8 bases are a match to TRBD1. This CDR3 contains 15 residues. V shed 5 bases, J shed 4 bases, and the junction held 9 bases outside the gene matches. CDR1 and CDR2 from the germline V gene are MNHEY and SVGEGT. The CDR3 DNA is TGTGCCAGCAGTCCCGGCGGACAGGGACTCTATGGCTACACCTTC. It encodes CASSPGGQGLYGYTF.

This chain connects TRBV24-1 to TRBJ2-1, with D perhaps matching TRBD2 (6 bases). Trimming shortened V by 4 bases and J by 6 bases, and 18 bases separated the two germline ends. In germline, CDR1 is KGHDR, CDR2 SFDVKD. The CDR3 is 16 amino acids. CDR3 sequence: CATSDKGPGGLNEQFF. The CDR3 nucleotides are TGTGCCACCAGTGACAAGGGACCAGGAGGGCTCAATGAGCAGTTCTTC.

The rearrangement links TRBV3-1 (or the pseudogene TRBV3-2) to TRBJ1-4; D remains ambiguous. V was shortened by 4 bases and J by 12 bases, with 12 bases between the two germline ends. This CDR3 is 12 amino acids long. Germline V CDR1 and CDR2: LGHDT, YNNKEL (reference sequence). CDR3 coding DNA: TGTGCCAGCAGCCCTTTCGAGCTGGAACTGTTTTTT. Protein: CASSPFELELFF.

The CDR3 coding sequence is TGTGCCAGCAGCCGGACAGGGGAGAATCAGCCCCAGCATTTT. This codes for CASSRTGENQPQHF. This sequence joins TRBV7-9 and TRBJ1-5; TRBD1 aligns across 9 bases. V shed 5 bases and J 4 bases; nucleotides not matched to a gene: 3. The CDR3 is made up of 14 amino acids. Germline assignment: CDR1 SEHNR and CDR2 FQNEAQ (reference sequence).

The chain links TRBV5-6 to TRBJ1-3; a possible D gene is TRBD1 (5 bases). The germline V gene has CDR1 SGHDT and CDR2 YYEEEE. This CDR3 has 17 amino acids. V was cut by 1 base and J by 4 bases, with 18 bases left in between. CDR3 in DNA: TGTGCCAGCAGCTTGTGGCCCCCAGGGCACTTAGGAAACACCATATATTTT. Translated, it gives CASSLWPPGHLGNTIYF.

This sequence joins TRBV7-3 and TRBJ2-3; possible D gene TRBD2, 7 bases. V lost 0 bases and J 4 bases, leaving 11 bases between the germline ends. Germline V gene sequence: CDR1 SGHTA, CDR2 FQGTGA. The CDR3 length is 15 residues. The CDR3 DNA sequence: TGTGCCAGCAGCTTAACGGGGGGGCCTGCAGATACGCAGTATTTT. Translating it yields CASSLTGGPADTQYF.

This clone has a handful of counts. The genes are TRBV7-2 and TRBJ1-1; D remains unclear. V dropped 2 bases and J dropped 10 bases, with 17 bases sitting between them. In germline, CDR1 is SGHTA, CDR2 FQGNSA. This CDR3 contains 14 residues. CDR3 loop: CASSLQGHGVGAFF. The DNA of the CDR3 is TGTGCCAGCAGCTTACAAGGCCATGGGGTAGGAGCTTTCTTT.

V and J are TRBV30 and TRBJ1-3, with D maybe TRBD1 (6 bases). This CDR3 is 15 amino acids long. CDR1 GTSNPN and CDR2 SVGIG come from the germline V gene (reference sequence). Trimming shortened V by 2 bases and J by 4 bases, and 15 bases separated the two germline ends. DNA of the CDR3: TGTGCCTGGAGTTTTCCAGGGGCTCTCGGAAACACCATATATTTT. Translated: CAWSFPGALGNTIYF.

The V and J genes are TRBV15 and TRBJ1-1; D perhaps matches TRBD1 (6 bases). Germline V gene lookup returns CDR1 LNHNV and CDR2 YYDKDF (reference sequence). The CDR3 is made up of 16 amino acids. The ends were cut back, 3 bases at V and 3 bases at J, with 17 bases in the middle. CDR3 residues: CATSRAQGRIDTEAFF. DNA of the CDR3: TGTGCCACCAGCAGGGCTCAGGGGCGAATCGACACTGAAGCTTTCTTT.

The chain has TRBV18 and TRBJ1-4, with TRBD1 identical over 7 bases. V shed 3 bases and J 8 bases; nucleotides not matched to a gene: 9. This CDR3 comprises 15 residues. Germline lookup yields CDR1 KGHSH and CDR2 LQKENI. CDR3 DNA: TGTGCCAGCTCACCTCGGGACAGCCCAATCGAAAAACTGTTTTTT. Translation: CASSPRDSPIEKLFF.

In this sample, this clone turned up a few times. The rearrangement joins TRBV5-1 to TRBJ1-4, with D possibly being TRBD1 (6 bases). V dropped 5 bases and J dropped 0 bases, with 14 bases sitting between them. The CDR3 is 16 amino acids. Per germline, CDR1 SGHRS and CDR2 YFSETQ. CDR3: CASSRSGASTNEKLFF. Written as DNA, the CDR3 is TGCGCCAGCAGTCGTTCAGGGGCTTCAACTAATGAAAAACTGTTTTTT.

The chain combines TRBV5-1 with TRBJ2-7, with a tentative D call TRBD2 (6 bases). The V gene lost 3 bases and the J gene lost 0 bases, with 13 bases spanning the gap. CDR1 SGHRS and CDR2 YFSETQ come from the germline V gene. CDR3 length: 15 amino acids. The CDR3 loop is CASSWRGGNSYEQYF. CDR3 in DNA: TGCGCCAGCAGCTGGCGGGGCGGGAACTCCTACGAGCAGTACTTC.

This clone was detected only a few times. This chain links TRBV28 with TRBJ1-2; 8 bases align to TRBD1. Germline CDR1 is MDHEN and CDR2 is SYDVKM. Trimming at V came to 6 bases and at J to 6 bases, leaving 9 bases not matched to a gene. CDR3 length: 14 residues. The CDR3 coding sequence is TGTGCCAGCAGGGCGCTCGGACAGGGCGATGGCTACACCTTC. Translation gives CASRALGQGDGYTF.

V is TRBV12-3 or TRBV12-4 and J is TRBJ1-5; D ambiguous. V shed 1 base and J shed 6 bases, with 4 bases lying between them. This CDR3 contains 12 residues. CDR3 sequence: CASSLDFQPQHF. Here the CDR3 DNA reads TGTGCCAGCAGTTTAGATTTTCAGCCCCAGCATTTT.

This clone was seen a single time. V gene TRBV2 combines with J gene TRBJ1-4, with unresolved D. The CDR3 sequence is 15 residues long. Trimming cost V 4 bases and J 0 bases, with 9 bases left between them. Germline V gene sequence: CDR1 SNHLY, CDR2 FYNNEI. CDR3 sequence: CASSAQQSTNEKLFF. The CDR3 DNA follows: TGTGCCAGCAGTGCTCAACAGTCAACTAATGAAAAACTGTTTTTT.

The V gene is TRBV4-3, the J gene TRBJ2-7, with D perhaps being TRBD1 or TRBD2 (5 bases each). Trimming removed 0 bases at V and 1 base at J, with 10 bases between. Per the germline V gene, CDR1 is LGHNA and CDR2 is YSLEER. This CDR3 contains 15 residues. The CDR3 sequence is CASSQDWDLSYEQYF. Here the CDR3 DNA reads TGCGCCAGCAGCCAAGATTGGGACCTTTCCTACGAGCAGTACTTC.

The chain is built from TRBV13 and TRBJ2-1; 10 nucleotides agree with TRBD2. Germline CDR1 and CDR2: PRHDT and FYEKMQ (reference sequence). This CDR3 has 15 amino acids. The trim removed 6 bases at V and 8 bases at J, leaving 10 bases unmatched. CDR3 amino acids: CASSPGASGSYEQFF. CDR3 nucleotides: TGTGCCAGCAGTCCCGGGGCTAGCGGGAGCTATGAGCAGTTCTTC. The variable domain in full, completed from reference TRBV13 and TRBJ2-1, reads AAGVIQSPRHLIKEKRETATLKCYPIPRHDTVYWYQQGPGQDPQFLISFYEKMQSDKGSIPDRFSAQQFSDYHSELNMSSLELGDSALYFCASSPGASGSYEQFFGPGTRLTVL.

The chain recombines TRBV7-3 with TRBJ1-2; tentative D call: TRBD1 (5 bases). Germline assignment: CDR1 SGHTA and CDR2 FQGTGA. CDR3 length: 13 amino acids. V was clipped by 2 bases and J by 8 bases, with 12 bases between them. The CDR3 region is CASSLLGPWGYTF. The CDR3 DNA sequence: TGTGCCAGCAGCTTATTGGGGCCCTGGGGCTACACCTTC.

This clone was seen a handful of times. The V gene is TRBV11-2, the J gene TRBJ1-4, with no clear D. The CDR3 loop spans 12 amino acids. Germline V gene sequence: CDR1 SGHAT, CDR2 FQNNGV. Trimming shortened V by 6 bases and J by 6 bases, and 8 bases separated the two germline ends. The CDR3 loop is CASRAPDEKLFF. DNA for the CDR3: TGTGCCAGCAGGGCGCCAGATGAAAAACTGTTTTTT.

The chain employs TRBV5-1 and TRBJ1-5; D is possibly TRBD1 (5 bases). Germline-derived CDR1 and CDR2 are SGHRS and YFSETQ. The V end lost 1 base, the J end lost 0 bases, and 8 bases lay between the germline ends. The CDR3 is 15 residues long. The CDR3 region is CASSLSGNSNQPQHF. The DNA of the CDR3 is TGCGCCAGCAGCTTGTCAGGGAATAGCAATCAGCCCCAGCATTTT. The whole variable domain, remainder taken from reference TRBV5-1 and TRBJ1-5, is KAGVTQTPRYLIKTRGQQVTLSCSPISGHRSVSWYQQTPGQGLQFLFEYFSETQRNKGNFPGRFSGRQFSNSRSEMNVSTLELGDSALYLCASSLSGNSNQPQHFGDGTRLSIL.

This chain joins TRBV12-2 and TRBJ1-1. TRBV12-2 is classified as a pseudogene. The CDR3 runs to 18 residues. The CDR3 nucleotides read TGTGCAAGTCGCTTCCCGGAGAGACATCAGGTTACGTACACTGAAGCTTTCTTT. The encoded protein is CASRFPERHQVTYTEAFF.

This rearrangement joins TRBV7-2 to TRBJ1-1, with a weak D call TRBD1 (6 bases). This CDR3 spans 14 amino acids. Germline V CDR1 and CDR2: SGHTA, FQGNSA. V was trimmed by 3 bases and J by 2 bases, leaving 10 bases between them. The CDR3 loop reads CASSFRQANTEAFF. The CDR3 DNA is TGTGCCAGCAGCTTTCGACAGGCAAACACTGAAGCTTTCTTT.